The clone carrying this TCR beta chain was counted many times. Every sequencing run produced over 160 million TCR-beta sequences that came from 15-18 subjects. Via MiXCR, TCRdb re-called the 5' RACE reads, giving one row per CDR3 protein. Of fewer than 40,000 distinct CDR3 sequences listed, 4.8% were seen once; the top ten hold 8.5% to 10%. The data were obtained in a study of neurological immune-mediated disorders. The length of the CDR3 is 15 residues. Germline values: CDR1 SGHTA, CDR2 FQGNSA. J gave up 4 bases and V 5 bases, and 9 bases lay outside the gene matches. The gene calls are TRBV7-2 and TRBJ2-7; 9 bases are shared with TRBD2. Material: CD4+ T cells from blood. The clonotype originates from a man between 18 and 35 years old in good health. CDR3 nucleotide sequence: TGTGCCAGCAGCCCCATGCGTAGCGGGGGTTACGAGCAGTACTTC. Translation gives CASSPMRSGGYEQYF.